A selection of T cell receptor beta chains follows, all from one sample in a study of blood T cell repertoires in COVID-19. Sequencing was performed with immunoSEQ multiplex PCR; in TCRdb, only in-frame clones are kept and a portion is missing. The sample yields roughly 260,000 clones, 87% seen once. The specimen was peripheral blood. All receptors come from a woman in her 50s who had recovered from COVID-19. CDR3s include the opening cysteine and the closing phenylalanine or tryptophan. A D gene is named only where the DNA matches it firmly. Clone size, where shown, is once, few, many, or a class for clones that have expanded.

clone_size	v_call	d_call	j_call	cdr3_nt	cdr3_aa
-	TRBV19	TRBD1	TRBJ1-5	TGTGCCAGTAGTACCCACGGGACAGGTGCACATAGCAATCAGCCCCAGCATTTT	CASSTHGTGAHSNQPQHF
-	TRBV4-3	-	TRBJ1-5	TGCGCCAGCAGCCAAGATCGACGGGGGTATCAGCCCCAGCATTTT	CASSQDRRGYQPQHF
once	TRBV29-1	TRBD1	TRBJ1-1	TGCAGCGCAGCGGACAGGAGGGATGTAACTTTCTTT	CSAADRRDVTFF
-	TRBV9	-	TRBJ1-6	TGTGCCAGCAGCGTAGGTGGGAGGAGCTCCTATAATTCACCCCTCCACTTT	CASSVGGRSSYNSPLHF
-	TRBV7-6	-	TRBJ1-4	TGTGCCAGCAGCTTAGCTCGGGGGAATAATGAAAAACTGTTTTTT	CASSLARGNNEKLFF
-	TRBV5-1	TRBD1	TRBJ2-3	TGCGCCAGCAGCCTGCCGGACAGGGGTACAGATACGCAGTATTTT	CASSLPDRGTDTQYF
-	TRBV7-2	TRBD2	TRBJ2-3	TGTGCCAGCAGCTCTGGTGGTACTAGCGGTGGCACAGATACGCAGTATTTT	CASSSGGTSGGTDTQYF
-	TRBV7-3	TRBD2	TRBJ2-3	TGTGCCAGCAGCTTATCGTCCTTCGGGGGGAATACGCAGTATTTT	CASSLSSFGGNTQYF
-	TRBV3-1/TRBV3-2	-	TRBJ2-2	TGTGCCAGCAGCCAAGATCGAGAGTCGAACACCGGGGAGCTGTTTTTT	CASSQDRESNTGELFF
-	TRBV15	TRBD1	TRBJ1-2	TGTGCCACCGGAAACAGGGGGAACTATGGCTACACCTTC	CATGNRGNYGYTF
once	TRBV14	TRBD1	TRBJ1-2	TGTGCCAGCAGCCGCCCGGGACAGGCTGGCTACACCTTC	CASSRPGQAGYTF
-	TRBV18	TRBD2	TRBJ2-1	TGTGCCAGCTCACCCCTAGCGGGAGGATACAATGAGCAGTTCTTC	CASSPLAGGYNEQFF
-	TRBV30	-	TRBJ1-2	TGTGCCTGGACCAGGGAGGACTATGGCTACACCTTC	CAWTREDYGYTF
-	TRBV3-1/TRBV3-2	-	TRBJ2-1	TGTGCCAGCAGCCAAGATTTGACGACACAATGGAATGAGCAGTTCTTC	CASSQDLTTQWNEQFF
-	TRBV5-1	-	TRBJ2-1	TGCGCCAGCAGCGCCTCCGGGACTTCCAATGAGCAGTTCTTC	CASSASGTSNEQFF
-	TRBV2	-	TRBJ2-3	TGTGCCAGCAGTGCCTCACTAGATACGCAGTATTTT	CASSASLDTQYF
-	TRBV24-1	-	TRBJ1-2	TGTGCCACCAGTGGGTATACAGGGGGCTACACCTTC	CATSGYTGGYTF
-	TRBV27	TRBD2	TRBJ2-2	TGTGCCAGCAGTTCCCTTGGGGGAGGGTGGCCCGGGGAGCTGTTTTTT	CASSSLGGGWPGELFF
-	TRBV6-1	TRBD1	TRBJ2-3	TGTGCCAGCAGTGAAGCTCGAGGGACAGGGTCCAGGAATACGCAGTATTTT	CASSEARGTGSRNTQYF
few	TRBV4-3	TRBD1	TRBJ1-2	TGCGCCAGCAGCCCCCACGTAGGGGGCGCCTATGGCTACACCTTC	CASSPHVGGAYGYTF
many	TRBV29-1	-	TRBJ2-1	TGCAGCGTTGGGGGGCGGTGGGAGATCTACAATGAGCAGTTCTTC	CSVGGRWEIYNEQFF
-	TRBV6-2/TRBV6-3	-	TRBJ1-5	TGTGCCAGCAGCCCGGCGGGCACCGTCTTGCAGCCCCAGCATTTT	CASSPAGTVLQPQHF
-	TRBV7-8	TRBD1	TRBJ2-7	TGTGCCAGCAGCCCTTTAACCGGGACAGGGGGCGAGCAGTACTTC	CASSPLTGTGGEQYF
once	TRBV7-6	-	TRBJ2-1	TGTGCCAGCAGCCCCCGGTTTGAGCAGTTCTTC	CASSPRFEQFF
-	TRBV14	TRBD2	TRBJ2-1	TGTGCCAGCAGCCGCCTTGGACTAGCGATTGGCGATGAGCAGTTCTTC	CASSRLGLAIGDEQFF
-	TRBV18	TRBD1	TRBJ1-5	TGTGCCAGCTCACTAACCACGACAGGGTTATATAGCAATCAGCCCCAGCATTTT	CASSLTTTGLYSNQPQHF
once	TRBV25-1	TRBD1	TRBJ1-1	TGTGCCAGCAGTGAACCCAGAACAGGGGACACTGAAGCTTTCTTT	CASSEPRTGDTEAFF
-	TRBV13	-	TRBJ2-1	TGTGCCAGCAGCTTCCCCGGGAGTAGCCACGACAATGAGCAGTTCTTC	CASSFPGSSHDNEQFF
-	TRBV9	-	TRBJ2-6	TGTGCCAGCAGGACAGGTTCCCACTCTGGGGCCAACGTCCTGACTTTC	CASRTGSHSGANVLTF
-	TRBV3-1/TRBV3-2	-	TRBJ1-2	TGTGCCAGCAGCCAAGTAGGGGACACGGGCGGCTACACCTTC	CASSQVGDTGGYTF
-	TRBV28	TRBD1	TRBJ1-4	TGTGCCAGCAGTCCCAGGGGACAGATGGAAAAACTGTTTTTT	CASSPRGQMEKLFF
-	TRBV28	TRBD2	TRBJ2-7	TGTGCCACCGGACTAGCGGGCGACTACGAGCAGTACTTC	CATGLAGDYEQYF
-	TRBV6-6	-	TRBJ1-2	TGTGCCAGCAGTTACTCGGGCAGCCACCTCTATGGCTACACCTTC	CASSYSGSHLYGYTF
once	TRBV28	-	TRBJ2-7	TGTGCCAGCAGTTTGAGTCCCGGCTACGAGCAGTACTTC	CASSLSPGYEQYF
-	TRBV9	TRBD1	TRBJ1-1	TGTGCCAGCAGCGACGGACAGGGCAGCGTCACTGAAGCTTTCTTT	CASSDGQGSVTEAFF
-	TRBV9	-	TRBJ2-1	TGTGCCAGCAGCGTAGGTCCGGACTATGAGCAGTTCTTC	CASSVGPDYEQFF
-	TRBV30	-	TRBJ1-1	TGTGCCTGGTCAAACCCGGGGATGAACACTGAAGCTTTCTTT	CAWSNPGMNTEAFF
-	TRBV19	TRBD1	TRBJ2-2	TGTGCCAGTAGTTTGGCGGGACAGGGGGTCCTCCAGAATTTTTTCCGGGAGCTGTTTTTT	CASSLAGQGVLQNFFRELFF
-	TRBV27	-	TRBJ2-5	TGTGCCAGCAGTTTACTAGTAGGAGAGACCCAGTACTTC	CASSLLVGETQYF
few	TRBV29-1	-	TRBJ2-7	TGCAGCGTTGACAAAGGGGAAGGGCTCGAGCAGTACTTC	CSVDKGEGLEQYF
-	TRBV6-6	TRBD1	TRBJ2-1	TGTGCCAGCAGTTGGGGACCGGGACAGGCATCCCATGAGCAGTTCTTC	CASSWGPGQASHEQFF
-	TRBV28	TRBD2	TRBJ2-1	TGTGCCAGCAGGTTACGGACTAGCGGGGGCTACTATGAGCAGTTCTTC	CASRLRTSGGYYEQFF
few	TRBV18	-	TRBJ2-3	TGTGCCAGCTCACCACAGGGGGAAGATACGCAGTATTTT	CASSPQGEDTQYF
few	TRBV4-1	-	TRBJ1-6	TGCGCCAGCAGCCAAGTGACAGCCTATAATTCACCCCTCCACTTT	CASSQVTAYNSPLHF
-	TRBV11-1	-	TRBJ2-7	TGTGCCAGCAGCTTCGGGGGAGGCCTGGGGGAGCAGTACTTC	CASSFGGGLGEQYF
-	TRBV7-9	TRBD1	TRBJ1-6	TGTGCCAGCAGCTTCCCGCGACAGGGGTGGAATTCACCCCTCCACTTT	CASSFPRQGWNSPLHF
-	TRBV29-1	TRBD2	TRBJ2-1	TGCAGCGTTGAAGATCTAGAGGTAGCGGGAGCAAATGAGCAGTTCTTC	CSVEDLEVAGANEQFF
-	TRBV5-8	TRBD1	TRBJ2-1	TGTGCCAGCAGCCAAGGGACAGAAGCCCCCAATGAGCAGTTCTTC	CASSQGTEAPNEQFF
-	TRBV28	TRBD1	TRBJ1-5	TGTGCCAGCACCCGAATACAGGGGATTAAACAGCCCCAGCATTTT	CASTRIQGIKQPQHF
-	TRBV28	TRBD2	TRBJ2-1	TGTGCCAGCTCTTCTTTGGGGGGGGAGGCCCACTACAATGAGCAGTTCTTC	CASSSLGGEAHYNEQFF
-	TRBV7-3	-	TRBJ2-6	TGTGCCAGCAGCCCCTATACCCCATGGGGCAGGGACTCCGGGGCCAACGTCCTGACTTTC	CASSPYTPWGRDSGANVLTF
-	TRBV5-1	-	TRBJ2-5	TGCGCCAGCAGATTAGGGGCAGGGGTGGAGACCCAGTACTTC	CASRLGAGVETQYF
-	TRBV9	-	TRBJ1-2	TGTGCCAGCAGCGTAACAGATGGCTATGGCTACACCTTC	CASSVTDGYGYTF
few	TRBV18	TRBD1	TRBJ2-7	TGTGCCAGCTCACCCACCGGGACAGGGGGCGAGCAGTACTTC	CASSPTGTGGEQYF
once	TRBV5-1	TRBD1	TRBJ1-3	TGCGCCAGCAGCCCGAATACAGGGGGCCACACCATATATTTT	CASSPNTGGHTIYF
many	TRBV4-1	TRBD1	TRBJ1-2	TGCGCCAGCAGCTTAACAGGGGTGGGTGGCTACACCTTC	CASSLTGVGGYTF
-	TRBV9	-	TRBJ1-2	TGTGCCAGCAGTGAGCAGGGTAACTATGGCTACACCTTC	CASSEQGNYGYTF